Given below is one T cell receptor (beta chain) in context. Its antigen is unknown. The data originate from a study of PD-L1 blockade in urothelial cancer. Study-level information: About 90% of the roughly 29 patients were males with bladder-origin urothelial cancer. Prior chemotherapy ranged from 0 to 3 regimens per patient. Blood gave a median approximately 150,000 T cells.

Time point described: pretreatment peripheral blood. Overall study results and limits: At the 3-week point, tumor-associated blood clones expanded more in durable-benefit patients.

Generated by immunoSEQ multiplex PCR, the TCRdb table keeps only in-frame clones and is missing some. The sample has approximately 70,000 clones, roughly 89% seen once. From germline, CDR1 is ENHRY and CDR2 SYGVKD. The V end was cut by 0 bases, the J end by 2 bases, with 10 bases between. This CDR3 contains 15 residues. The chain combines TRBV10-3 with TRBJ2-5; weak D call: TRBD1 (6 bases). The sequence was collected from an older woman with urothelial cancer. The source was PBMCs, collected around atezolizumab (anti-PD-L1) treatment. The CDR3 here is CAISESKGVQETQYF. The CDR3, as DNA: TGTGCCATCAGTGAGTCGAAGGGGGTTCAAGAGACCCAGTACTTC.